The entry below gives a single T cell receptor (beta chain) sequence along with its context. The protocol was immunoSEQ multiplex PCR, while the TCRdb copy is restricted to in-frame clones and leaves out a portion. The sample consists of about half a million clones, roughly 89% of them appearing once. This sample stems from a study of blood T cell repertoires in COVID-19. In the study overall: The United States, Italy and Spain provided the acute and convalescent COVID-19 samples.

This CDR3 has 15 amino acids. Germline V lookup: CDR1 SGHRS, CDR2 YFSETQ. The ends were cut back, 0 bases at V and 0 bases at J, with 8 bases in the middle. Material: peripheral blood. The chain links TRBV5-1 to TRBJ2-3, with a tentative D call TRBD2 (5 bases). The sequence came from a man in his late teens or twenties with COVID-19, enrolled during active disease. Written as DNA, the CDR3 is TGCGCCAGCAGCTTGGGGGGAGTAAGCACAGATACGCAGTATTTT. As protein: CASSLGGVSTDTQYF.